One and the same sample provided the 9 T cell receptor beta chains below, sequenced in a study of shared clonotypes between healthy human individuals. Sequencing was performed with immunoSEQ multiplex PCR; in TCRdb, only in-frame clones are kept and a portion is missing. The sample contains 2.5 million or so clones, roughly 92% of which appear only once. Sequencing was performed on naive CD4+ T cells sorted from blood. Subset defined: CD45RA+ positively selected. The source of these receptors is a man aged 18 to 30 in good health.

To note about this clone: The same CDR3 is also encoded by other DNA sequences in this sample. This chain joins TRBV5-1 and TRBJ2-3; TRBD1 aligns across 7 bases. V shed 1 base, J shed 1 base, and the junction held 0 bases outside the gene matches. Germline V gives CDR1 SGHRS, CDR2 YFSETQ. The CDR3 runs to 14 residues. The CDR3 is CASSLQGGTDTQYF. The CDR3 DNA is TGCGCCAGCAGCTTGCAGGGGGGCACAGATACGCAGTATTTT.

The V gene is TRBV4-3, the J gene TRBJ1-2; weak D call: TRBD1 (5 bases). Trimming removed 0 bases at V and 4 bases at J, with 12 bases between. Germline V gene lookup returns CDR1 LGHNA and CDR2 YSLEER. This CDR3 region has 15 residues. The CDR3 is CASSQDRGGVYGYTF. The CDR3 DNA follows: TGCGCCAGCAGCCAAGACCGGGGAGGGGTCTATGGCTACACCTTC.

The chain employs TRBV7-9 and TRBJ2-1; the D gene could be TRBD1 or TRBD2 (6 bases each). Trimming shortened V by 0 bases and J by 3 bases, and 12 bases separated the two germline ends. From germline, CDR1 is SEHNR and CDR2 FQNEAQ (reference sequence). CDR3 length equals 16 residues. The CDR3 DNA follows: TGTGCCAGCAGCTTAGCGATGGGGGGCAACTACAATGAGCAGTTCTTC. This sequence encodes CASSLAMGGNYNEQFF. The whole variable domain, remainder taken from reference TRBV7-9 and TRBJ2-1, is DTGVSQNPRHKITKRGQNVTFRCDPISEHNRLYWYRQTLGQGPEFLTYFQNEAQLEKSRLLSDRFSAERPKGSFSTLEIQRTEQGDSAMYLCASSLAMGGNYNEQFFGPGTRLTVL.

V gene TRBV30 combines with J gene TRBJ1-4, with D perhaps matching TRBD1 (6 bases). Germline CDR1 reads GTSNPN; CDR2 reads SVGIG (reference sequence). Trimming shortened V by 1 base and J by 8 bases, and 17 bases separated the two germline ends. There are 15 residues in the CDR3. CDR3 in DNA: TGTGCCTGGAGTGCCAACAGGGCTGCTCCGGAAAAACTGTTTTTT. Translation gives CAWSANRAAPEKLFF.

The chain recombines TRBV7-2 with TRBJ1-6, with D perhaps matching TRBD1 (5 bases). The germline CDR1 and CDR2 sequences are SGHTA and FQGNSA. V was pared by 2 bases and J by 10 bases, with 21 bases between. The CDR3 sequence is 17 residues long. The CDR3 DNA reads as TGTGCCAGCAGCTTACATGGGATCCGGGGGAAGGAATCACCCCTCCACTTT. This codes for CASSLHGIRGKESPLHF.

CDR3 sequence (DNA): TGTGCCAGCAGTTCCCCTCCGGGCCGGCGAGGGCAGTACTTC. Translation gives CASSSPPGRRGQYF. The chain couples TRBV28 to TRBJ2-7, with D unclear. The V end was cut by 4 bases, the J end by 9 bases, with 19 bases between. The CDR3 is made up of 14 amino acids. Germline CDR1 is MDHEN and CDR2 is SYDVKM.

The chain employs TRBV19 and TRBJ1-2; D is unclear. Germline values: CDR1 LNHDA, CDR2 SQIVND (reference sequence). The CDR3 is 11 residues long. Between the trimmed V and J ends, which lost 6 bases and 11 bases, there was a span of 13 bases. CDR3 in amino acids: CASRTAFHYTF. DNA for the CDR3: TGTGCCAGTAGAACGGCCTTTCATTACACCTTC. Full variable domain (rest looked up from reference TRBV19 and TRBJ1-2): DGGITQSPKYLFRKEGQNVTLSCEQNLNHDAMYWYRQDPGQGLRLIYYSQIVNDFQKGDIAEGYSVSREKKESFPLTVTSAQKNPTAFYLCASRTAFHYTFGSGTRLTVV.

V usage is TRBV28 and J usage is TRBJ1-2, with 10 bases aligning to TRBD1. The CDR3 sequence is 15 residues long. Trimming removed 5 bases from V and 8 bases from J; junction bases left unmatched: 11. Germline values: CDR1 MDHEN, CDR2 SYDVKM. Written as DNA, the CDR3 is TGTGCCAGCAGTCCGCCCGGGACAGGGGAGCGAGGCTACACCTTC. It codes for CASSPPGTGERGYTF.

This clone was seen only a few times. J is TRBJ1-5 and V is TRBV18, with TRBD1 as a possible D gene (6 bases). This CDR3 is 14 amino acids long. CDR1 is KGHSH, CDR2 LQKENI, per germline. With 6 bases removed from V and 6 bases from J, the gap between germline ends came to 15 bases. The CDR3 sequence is CASSPWGLLQPQHF. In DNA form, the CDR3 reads TGTGCCAGCTCCCCCTGGGGGCTTCTTCAGCCCCAGCATTTT.